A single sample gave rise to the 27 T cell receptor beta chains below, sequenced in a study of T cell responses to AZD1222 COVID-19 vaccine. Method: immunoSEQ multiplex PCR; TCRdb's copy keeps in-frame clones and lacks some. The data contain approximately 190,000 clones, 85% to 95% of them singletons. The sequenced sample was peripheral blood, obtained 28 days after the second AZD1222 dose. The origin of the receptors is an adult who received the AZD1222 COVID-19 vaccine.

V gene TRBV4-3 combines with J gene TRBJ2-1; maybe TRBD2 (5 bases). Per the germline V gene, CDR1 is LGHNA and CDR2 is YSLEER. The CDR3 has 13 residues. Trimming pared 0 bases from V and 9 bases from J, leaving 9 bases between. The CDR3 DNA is TGCGCCAGCAGCCAAGATCTTCGGGGTGAGCAGTTCTTC. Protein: CASSQDLRGEQFF.

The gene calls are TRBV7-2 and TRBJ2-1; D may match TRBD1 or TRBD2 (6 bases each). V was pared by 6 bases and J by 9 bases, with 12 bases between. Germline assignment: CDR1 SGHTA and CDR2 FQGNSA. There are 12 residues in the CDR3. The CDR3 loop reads CASSRKGGEQFF. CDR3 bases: TGTGCCAGCAGTCGGAAGGGGGGTGAGCAGTTCTTC.

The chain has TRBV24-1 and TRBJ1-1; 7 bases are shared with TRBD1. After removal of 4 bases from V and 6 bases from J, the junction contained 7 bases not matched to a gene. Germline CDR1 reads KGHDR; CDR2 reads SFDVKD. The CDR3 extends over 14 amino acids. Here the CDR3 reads CATSDNRQGAEAFF. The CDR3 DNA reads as TGTGCCACCAGTGACAATAGACAGGGCGCTGAAGCTTTCTTT.

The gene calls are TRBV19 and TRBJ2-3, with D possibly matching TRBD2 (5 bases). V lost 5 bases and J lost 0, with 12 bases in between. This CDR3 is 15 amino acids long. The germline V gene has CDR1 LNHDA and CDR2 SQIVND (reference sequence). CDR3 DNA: TGTGCCAGTAGTCCCTACTGGGAGAGCACAGATACGCAGTATTTT. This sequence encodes CASSPYWESTDTQYF. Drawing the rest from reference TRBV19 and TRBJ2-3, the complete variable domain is DGGITQSPKYLFRKEGQNVTLSCEQNLNHDAMYWYRQDPGQGLRLIYYSQIVNDFQKGDIAEGYSVSREKKESFPLTVTSAQKNPTAFYLCASSPYWESTDTQYFGPGTRLTVL.

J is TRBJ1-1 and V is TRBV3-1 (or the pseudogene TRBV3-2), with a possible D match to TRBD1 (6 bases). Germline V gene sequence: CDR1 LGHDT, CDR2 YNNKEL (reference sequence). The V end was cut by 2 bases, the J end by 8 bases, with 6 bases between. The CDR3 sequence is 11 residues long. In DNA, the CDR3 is TGTGCCAGCAGCCAAACAGGGGAAGCTTTCTTT. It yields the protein CASSQTGEAFF.

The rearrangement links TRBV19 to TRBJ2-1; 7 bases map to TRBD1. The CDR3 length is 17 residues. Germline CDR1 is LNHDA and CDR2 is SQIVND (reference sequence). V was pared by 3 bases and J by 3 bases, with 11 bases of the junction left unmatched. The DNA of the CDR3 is TGTGCCAGTAGTATGAGAGCAGGGGGACAACTCTACAATGAGCAGTTCTTC. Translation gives CASSMRAGGQLYNEQFF.

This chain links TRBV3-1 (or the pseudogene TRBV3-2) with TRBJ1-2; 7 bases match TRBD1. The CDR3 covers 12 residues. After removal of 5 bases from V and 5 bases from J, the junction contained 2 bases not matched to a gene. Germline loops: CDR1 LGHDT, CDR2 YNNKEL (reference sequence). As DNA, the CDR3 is TGTGCCAGCAGCATACAGGGGTATGGCTACACCTTC. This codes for CASSIQGYGYTF.

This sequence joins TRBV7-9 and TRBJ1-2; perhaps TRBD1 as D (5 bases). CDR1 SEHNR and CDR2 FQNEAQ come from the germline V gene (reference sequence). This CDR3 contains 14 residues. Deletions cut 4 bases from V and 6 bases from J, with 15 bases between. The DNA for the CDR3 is TGTGCCAGCAGCTCAGACAGCCCTCCCCATGGCTACACCTTC. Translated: CASSSDSPPHGYTF.

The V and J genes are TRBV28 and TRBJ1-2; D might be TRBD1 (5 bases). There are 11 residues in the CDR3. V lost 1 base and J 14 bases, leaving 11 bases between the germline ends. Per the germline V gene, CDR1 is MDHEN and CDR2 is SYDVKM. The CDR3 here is CASSLLGEVTF. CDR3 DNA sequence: TGTGCCAGCAGTTTATTGGGGGAGGTGACCTTC.

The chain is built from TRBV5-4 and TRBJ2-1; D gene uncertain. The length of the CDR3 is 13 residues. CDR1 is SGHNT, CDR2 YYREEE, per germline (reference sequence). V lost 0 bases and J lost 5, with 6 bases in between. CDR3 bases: TGTGCCAGCAGCTTGGTTCTTGACAATGAGCAGTTCTTC. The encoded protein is CASSLVLDNEQFF.

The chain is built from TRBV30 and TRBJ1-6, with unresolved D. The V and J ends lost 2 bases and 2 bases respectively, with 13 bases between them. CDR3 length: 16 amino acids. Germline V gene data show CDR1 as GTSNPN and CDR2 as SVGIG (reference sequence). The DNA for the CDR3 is TGTGCCTGGAGTCAACTAGGGAACCCCTATAATTCACCCCTCCACTTT. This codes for CAWSQLGNPYNSPLHF.

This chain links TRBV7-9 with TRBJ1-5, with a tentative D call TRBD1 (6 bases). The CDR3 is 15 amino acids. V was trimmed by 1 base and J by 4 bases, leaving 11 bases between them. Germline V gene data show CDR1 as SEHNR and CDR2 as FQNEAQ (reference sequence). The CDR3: CASSLGGAGNQPQHF. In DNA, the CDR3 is TGTGCCAGCAGCTTAGGGGGGGCAGGGAATCAGCCCCAGCATTTT.

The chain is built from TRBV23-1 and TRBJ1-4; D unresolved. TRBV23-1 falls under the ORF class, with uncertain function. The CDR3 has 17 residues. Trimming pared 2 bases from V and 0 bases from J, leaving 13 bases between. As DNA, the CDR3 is TGCGCCAGCAGTCAAATGGGCAGGAAGCCAACTAATGAAAAACTGTTTTTT. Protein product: CASSQMGRKPTNEKLFF.

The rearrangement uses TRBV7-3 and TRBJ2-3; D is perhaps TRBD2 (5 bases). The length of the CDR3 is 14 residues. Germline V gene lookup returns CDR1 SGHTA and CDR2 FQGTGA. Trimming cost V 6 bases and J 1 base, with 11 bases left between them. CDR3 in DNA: TGTGCCAGCAGTCTAAACGGGGGCACAGATACGCAGTATTTT. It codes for CASSLNGGTDTQYF. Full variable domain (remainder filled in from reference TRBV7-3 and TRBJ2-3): GAGVSQTPSNKVTEKGKYVELRCDPISGHTALYWYRQSLGQGPEFLIYFQGTGAADDSGLPNDRFFAVRPEGSVSTLKIQRTERGDSAVYLCASSLNGGTDTQYFGPGTRLTVL.

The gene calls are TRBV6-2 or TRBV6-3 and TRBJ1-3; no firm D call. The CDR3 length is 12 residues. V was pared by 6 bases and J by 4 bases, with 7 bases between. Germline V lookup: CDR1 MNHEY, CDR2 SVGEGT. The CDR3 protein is CASSPQGNTIYF. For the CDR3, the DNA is TGTGCCAGCAGCCCACAAGGAAACACCATATATTTT.

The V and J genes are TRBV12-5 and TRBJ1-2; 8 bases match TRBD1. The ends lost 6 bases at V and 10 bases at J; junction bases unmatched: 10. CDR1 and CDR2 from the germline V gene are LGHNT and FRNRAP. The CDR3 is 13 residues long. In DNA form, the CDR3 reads TGTGCTAGTGGGGACAGGGATATAGACGACTACACCTTC. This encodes CASGDRDIDDYTF.

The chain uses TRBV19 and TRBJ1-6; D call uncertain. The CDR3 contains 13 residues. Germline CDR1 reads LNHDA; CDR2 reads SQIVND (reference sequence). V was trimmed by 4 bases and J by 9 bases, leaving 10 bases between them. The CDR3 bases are TGTGCCAGTAGTAGCTTTCGGGTTTCACCCCTCCACTTT. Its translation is CASSSFRVSPLHF.

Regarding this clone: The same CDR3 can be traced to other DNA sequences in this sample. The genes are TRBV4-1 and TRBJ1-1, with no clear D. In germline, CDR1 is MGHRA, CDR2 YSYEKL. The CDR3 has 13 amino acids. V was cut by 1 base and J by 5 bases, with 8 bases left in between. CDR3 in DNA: TGCGCCAGCAGCCAAGGAACAGTGACTGAAGCTTTCTTT. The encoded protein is CASSQGTVTEAFF.

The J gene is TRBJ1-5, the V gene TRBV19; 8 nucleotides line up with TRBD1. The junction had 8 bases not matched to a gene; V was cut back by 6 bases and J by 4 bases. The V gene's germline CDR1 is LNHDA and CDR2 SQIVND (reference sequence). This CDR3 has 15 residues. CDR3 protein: CASRDRAFGNQPQHF. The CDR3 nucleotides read TGTGCCAGTAGGGACAGGGCATTTGGGAATCAGCCCCAGCATTTT.

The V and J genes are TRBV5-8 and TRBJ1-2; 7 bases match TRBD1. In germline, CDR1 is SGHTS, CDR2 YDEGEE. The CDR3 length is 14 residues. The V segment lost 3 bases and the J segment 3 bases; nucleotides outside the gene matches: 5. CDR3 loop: CASSSGQLDYGYTF. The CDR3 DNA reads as TGTGCCAGCAGCTCGGGACAGTTGGACTATGGCTACACCTTC.

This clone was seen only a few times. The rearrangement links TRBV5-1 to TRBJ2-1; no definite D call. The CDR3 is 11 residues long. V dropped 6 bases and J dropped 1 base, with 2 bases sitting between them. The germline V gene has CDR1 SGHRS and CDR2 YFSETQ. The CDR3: CASISYNEQFF. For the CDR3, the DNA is TGCGCCAGCATTTCCTACAATGAGCAGTTCTTC.

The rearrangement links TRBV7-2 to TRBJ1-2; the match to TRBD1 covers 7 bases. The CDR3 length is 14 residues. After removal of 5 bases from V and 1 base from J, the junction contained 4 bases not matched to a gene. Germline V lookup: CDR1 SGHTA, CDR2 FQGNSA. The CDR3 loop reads CASSTAGGNYGYTF. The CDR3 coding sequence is TGTGCCAGCAGCACGGCAGGGGGTAACTATGGCTACACCTTC.

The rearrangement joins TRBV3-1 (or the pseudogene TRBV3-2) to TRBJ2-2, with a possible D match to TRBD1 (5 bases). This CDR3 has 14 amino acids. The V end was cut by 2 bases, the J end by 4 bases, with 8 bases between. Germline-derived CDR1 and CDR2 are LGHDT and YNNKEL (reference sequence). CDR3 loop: CASSQLGVTGELFF. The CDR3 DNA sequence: TGTGCCAGCAGCCAACTAGGGGTCACCGGGGAGCTGTTTTTT.

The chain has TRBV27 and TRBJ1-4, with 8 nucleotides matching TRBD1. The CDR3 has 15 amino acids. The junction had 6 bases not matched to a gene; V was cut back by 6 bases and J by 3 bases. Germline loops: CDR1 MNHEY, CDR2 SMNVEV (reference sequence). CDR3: CASSRQGLSNEKLFF. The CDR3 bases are TGTGCCAGCAGCCGACAGGGGTTGTCTAATGAAAAACTGTTTTTT.

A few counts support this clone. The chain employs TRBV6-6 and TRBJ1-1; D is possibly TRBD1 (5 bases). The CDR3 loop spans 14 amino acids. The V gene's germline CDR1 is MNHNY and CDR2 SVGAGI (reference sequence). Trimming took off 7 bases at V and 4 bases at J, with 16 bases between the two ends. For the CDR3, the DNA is TGTGCCAGCAATCCCCCACAGACAGTCACTGAAGCTTTCTTT. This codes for CASNPPQTVTEAFF.

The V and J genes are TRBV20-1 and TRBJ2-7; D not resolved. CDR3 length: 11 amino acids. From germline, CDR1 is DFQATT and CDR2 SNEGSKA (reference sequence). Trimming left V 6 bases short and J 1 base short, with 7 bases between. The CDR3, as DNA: TGCAGTGCCCCTTTATCCTACGAGCAGTACTTC. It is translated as CSAPLSYEQYF.

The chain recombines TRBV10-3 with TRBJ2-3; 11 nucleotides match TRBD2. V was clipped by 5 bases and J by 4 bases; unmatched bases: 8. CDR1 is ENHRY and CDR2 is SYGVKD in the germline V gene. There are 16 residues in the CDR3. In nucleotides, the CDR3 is TGTGCCATCAGTCTGACTAGCGGGGCGGCCGCAGATACGCAGTATTTT. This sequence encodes CAISLTSGAAADTQYF.